Described below is a single TCR beta chain sequence and its context. This clonotype was recorded many times. Its antigen remains undetermined. The input lacks base qualities; no much larger clone sits a single base away. The entry originates in a study of neurological immune-mediated disorders (dated by TCRdb to between 2018 and 2021). Some background on the complete study: Of the approximately 35 multiple sclerosis patients, around 30 had relapsing-remitting MS and 3 had secondary progressive MS. Peripheral blood TCR-beta repertoires from patients with HTLV-I-associated myelopathy (HAM/TSP), patients with multiple sclerosis, and healthy controls were compared in the study using UMI-based sequencing. The 95 to 110 TCR-beta libraries covered PBMC samples along with longitudinal samples, technical triplicates, and paired sorted CD4+ and CD8+ T-cell subsets. Of the approximately 66 subjects in the cohort, around 15 were HAM/TSP patients, approximately 35 were multiple sclerosis patients, and some 20 were healthy controls. General study outcomes and caveats: Repertoires from 18 of 34 MS patients were grouped by phylogenetic analysis into a cluster of related CDR3 sequences, suggesting a possible repertoire-level signature. No association of the MS cluster with clinical or MRI features was observed, and the need for larger cohorts was stated by the authors. The highest TCR clonal expansion was observed in HAM/TSP patients, whereas the lowest was observed in MS patients, even when compared with healthy controls. Expanded clones from different subjects shared no identical CDR3 amino acid sequences, which suggests that TCR-beta repertoires were private in all groups.

The V end loses 2 bases and the J end loses 3 bases, and a stretch of 16 bases separates them. The CDR3 goes from the cysteine to the phenylalanine over 16 residues. The retained sequence is limited to the CDR3, 48 bases, with the frame set at the first base. For CDR1 and CDR2, the germline V gene (reference sequence) lists LNHNV and YYDKDF. To synthesize cDNA, template-switch 5'RACE was performed with a primer carrying a 10-nucleotide random unique molecular identifier so that each TCR transcript was tagged. Every sequencing run yielded over 170 million TCR-beta sequences covering 15-18 subjects. The RNeasy kit was used for extraction of total RNA. Using the KAPA Real-time Library Amplification kit, TCR-beta VDJ regions were amplified with primers for the TCR constant region and the 5'RACE anchor. A first PCR added sample indexes and Illumina adaptors, and a second PCR then raised library yield. After Ampure bead purification, the roughly 650 bp TCR product was size-selected on a 2% E-gel SizeSelection system. Before pooling, library quality was assessed on a Bioanalyzer, concentration was determined with Qubit, and library quantification was performed with the Kapa Library Quantification kit. An Illumina HiSeq 2500 was used to sequence the libraries paired-end at 2 x 150 bp. To increase sequence diversity, about 23-32% phiX was spiked into each library pool. In the paper's pipeline: The quality-filtered reads were processed with the UMI-based MiGEC pipeline, whose error correction step removed more than 80% of the raw TCR sequences. VDJ genes were aligned to IMGT germline references, and each clonotype was defined by a unique CDR3 amino acid sequence together with V-J genes. Clonal expansion, Shannon diversity and CDR3 relatedness (CalcPairwiseDistances, ClusterSamples) were evaluated with VDJtools, and phylogenetic trees were built with CLCbio workbench. Using coefficient-of-variation modelling across technical triplicates, the study counted a clone as expanded if it had at least 8 unique UMIs. The public reads were reprocessed in TCRdb via fastp at Q25 and MiXCR, keeping in-frame beta chains. Every entry covers one CDR3 protein and lists the most common genes and DNA from its rows. None of the V and J calls come from the authors' own analysis; TCRdb made them. The sample table records around 61,000 distinct CDR3 sequences; about 5.2% of these occur just once. About 6% of the sample goes to the ten largest clones.

For unsorted PBMC libraries, 2 million PBMCs were used after storage in RNAlater at -80 degrees C until RNA extraction. Multiple sclerosis patients were enrolled in a US clinical protocol evaluating disease progression by magnetic resonance imaging. PBMCs were separated from peripheral blood using Ficoll-Hypaque density gradient centrifugation and then cryopreserved in liquid nitrogen. The receptor comes from a human donor with multiple sclerosis. The donor label of this sample is uncertain. The chain was built from TRBV15 and TRBJ1-1, with the D gene call left open. The sample was PBMCs. The bases read TGTGCCACCAGCAGACCCCGCCGGGCCGGTGACACTGAAGCTTTCTTT. Its translation reads: CATSRPRRAGDTEAFF.